These 16 T cell receptor beta chains were all obtained from the same sample, sequenced in a study of cytomegalovirus exposure and HLA in healthy donors (dated by TCRdb to about 2017). The library was generated by the immunoSEQ multiplex PCR assay. For the multiplex PCR, a mixture combining 60 forward primers for TCR Vbeta segments and 13 reverse primers for TCR Jbeta segments was used. In its TCRdb copy, this immuneACCESS table keeps in-frame sequences only and misses some clones. Where compared with another copy, unresolved V genes explain less than half of these, and the others have no known cause. This sample gives more than 90,000 clones in total; roughly 80% of them show up just once. The biggest ten clones account for approximately 0.83% of the sample. The sample consisted of PBMCs. The receptors come from a woman aged 55-69 years in good health and CMV-seronegative.

This chain connects TRBV2 to TRBJ2-1, with D tentatively TRBD2 (5 bases). This CDR3 contains 16 residues. Deletions cut 2 bases from V and 8 bases from J, with 19 bases between. The germline V gene has CDR1 SNHLY and CDR2 FYNNEI. CDR3 sequence reads: CASSENRGLVSYEQFF. The CDR3 bases are TGTGCCAGCAGTGAAAATCGAGGGCTGGTTAGCTATGAGCAGTTCTTC.

The chain is built from TRBV2 and TRBJ2-3; TRBD2 is a possible D gene (5 bases). Germline CDR1 is SNHLY and CDR2 is FYNNEI. The CDR3 is 14 residues long. CDR3 residues: CAQDRETSTDTQYF. The DNA of the CDR3 is TGTGCTCAGGACCGGGAAACTAGCACAGATACGCAGTATTTT.

A few counts support this clone. This chain joins TRBV29-1 and TRBJ1-1; D is perhaps TRBD1 (6 bases). Germline V gives CDR1 SQVTM, CDR2 ANQGSEA. The V and J ends lost 5 bases and 3 bases respectively, with 16 bases between them. CDR3 length: 14 residues. This CDR3 reads CSVTHGGGDTEAFF. The DNA of the CDR3 is TGCAGCGTTACCCACGGAGGGGGGGACACTGAAGCTTTCTTT.

This chain uses TRBV19 with TRBJ1-4; D possibly corresponds to TRBD1 (6 bases). Germline lookup yields CDR1 LNHDA and CDR2 SQIVND (reference sequence). V gave up 1 base and J gave up 4 bases, with 19 bases separating them. The CDR3 covers 18 residues. CDR3 nucleotides: TGTGCCAGTAGTATAGGAGAGACCCTGGACAGACTTAATGAAAAACTGTTTTTT. Encoded protein: CASSIGETLDRLNEKLFF. The full variable domain, with the rest looked up from reference TRBV19 and TRBJ1-4, is DGGITQSPKYLFRKEGQNVTLSCEQNLNHDAMYWYRQDPGQGLRLIYYSQIVNDFQKGDIAEGYSVSREKKESFPLTVTSAQKNPTAFYLCASSIGETLDRLNEKLFFGSGTQLSVL.

This clone was recorded only once. The chain joins TRBV6-1 to TRBJ2-7; tentative D call: TRBD2 (6 bases). Germline CDR1 and CDR2: MNHNS and SASEGT. The CDR3 has 15 amino acids. Trimming pared 6 bases from V and 3 bases from J, leaving 18 bases between. The CDR3 sequence: CASSIRMDGGYEQYF. In DNA, the CDR3 is TGTGCCAGCAGCATACGGATGGACGGGGGCTACGAGCAGTACTTC.

The chain couples TRBV9 to TRBJ2-3; the match to TRBD2 covers 11 bases. This CDR3 has 15 residues. J was trimmed by 7 bases and V by 0 bases; bases with no gene match: 4. Germline CDR1 reads SGDLS; CDR2 reads YYNGEE. The CDR3 nucleotides read TGTGCCAGCAGCGTAGGTCTAGCGGGGGGCCATACGCAGTATTTT. This translates into CASSVGLAGGHTQYF.

V is TRBV7-8 and J is TRBJ1-6, with TRBD1 as a possible D gene (6 bases). Trimming took off 0 bases at V and 0 bases at J, with 12 bases between the two ends. The CDR3 is 18 amino acids. Germline CDR1 SGHVS, CDR2 FQNEAQ. The CDR3 spells CASSLARDRSSYNSPLHF. CDR3 nucleotide sequence: TGTGCCAGCAGCTTAGCGCGAGACAGGAGCTCCTATAATTCACCCCTCCACTTT.

The rearrangement joins TRBV4-1 to TRBJ2-5; TRBD1 aligns across 10 bases. This CDR3 has 16 amino acids. V shed 1 base and J 5 bases; nucleotides not matched to a gene: 7. Germline CDR1 MGHRA, CDR2 YSYEKL. The CDR3 DNA reads TGCGCCAGCAGCCAAGGGGACAGGGGACATGGGGAGACCCAGTACTTC. The encoded protein is CASSQGDRGHGETQYF.

V usage is TRBV28 and J usage is TRBJ1-5, with D possibly being TRBD1 (5 bases). V shed 3 bases and J shed 0 bases, with 18 bases lying between them. Per germline, CDR1 MDHEN and CDR2 SYDVKM. The CDR3 has 18 residues. As DNA, the CDR3 is TGTGCCAGCAGTTTGATGGAGGGGTTGAGTGATAGCAATCAGCCCCAGCATTTT. This encodes CASSLMEGLSDSNQPQHF.

The rearrangement joins TRBV15 to TRBJ1-2; 8 bases line up with TRBD1. Germline V lookup: CDR1 LNHNV, CDR2 YYDKDF (reference sequence). The CDR3 totals 15 residues. Trimming at V came to 5 bases and at J to 2 bases, leaving 7 bases not matched to a gene. CDR3 bases: TGTGCCACCAGCCCTACAGGGGGGACGAACTATGGCTACACCTTC. Translating it yields CATSPTGGTNYGYTF.

The rearrangement links TRBV5-6 to TRBJ2-5, with D perhaps matching TRBD1 (5 bases). The CDR3 runs 14 residues. The V end lost 2 bases, the J end lost 3 bases, and 11 bases lay between the germline ends. CDR1 is SGHDT and CDR2 is YYEEEE in the germline V gene. The CDR3, as DNA: TGTGCCAGCAGCTTCCAGGGTAGTAAAGAGACCCAGTACTTC. Translated: CASSFQGSKETQYF.

The chain employs TRBV7-2 and TRBJ1-5; no firm D call. With 6 bases removed from V and 5 bases from J, the gap between germline ends came to 17 bases. CDR3 length: 15 amino acids. Germline V CDR1 and CDR2: SGHTA, FQGNSA. The CDR3 nucleotides read TGTGCCAGCAGTCCCGGACTCGCCTGGGATCAGCCCCAGCATTTT. Translated: CASSPGLAWDQPQHF.

Only a few counts were recorded for this clone. This chain connects TRBV29-1 to TRBJ2-7; the match to TRBD1 covers 11 bases. CDR3 length: 13 residues. Trimming took 4 bases from V and 7 from J; bases not matched to a gene: 6. The V gene's germline CDR1 is SQVTM and CDR2 ANQGSEA. DNA of the CDR3: TGCAGCGTTGGGGGGACAGGGGGTAGAGAGCAGTACTTC. Amino acid sequence: CSVGGTGGREQYF.

J is TRBJ2-3 and V is TRBV6-4; 9 bases line up with TRBD2. CDR1 is MRHNA and CDR2 is SNTAGT in the germline V gene. The CDR3 is 16 residues long. With V trimmed by 2 bases and J by 4 bases, 7 bases remained unmatched. The CDR3 loop is CASSDERGGAPDTQYF. The CDR3 coding sequence is TGTGCCAGCAGTGACGAACGCGGGGGGGCCCCAGATACGCAGTATTTT.

This clone was seen once. The chain carries TRBV5-4 and TRBJ2-7; no clear D gene. This CDR3 comprises 12 residues. The V gene lost 2 bases and the J gene lost 0 bases, with 3 bases spanning the gap. CDR1 SGHNT and CDR2 YYREEE come from the germline V gene (reference sequence). The CDR3 bases are TGTGCCAGCAGCTTCCTCTCCTACGAGCAGTACTTC. As protein: CASSFLSYEQYF.

The chain links TRBV19 to TRBJ1-1; the D gene is possibly TRBD1 (6 bases). V lost 6 bases to trimming and J lost 0 bases, with 8 bases between them. CDR3 length: 13 amino acids. Germline loops: CDR1 LNHDA, CDR2 SQIVND (reference sequence). The CDR3 DNA reads as TGTGCCAGTAGAACAGGGATGAACACTGAAGCTTTCTTT. It specifies CASRTGMNTEAFF.